Below, 32 T cell receptor beta chains from the same sample are listed, as sequenced in a study of shared clonotypes between healthy human individuals (dated by TCRdb to 2018 to 2020). Library construction relied on the immunoSEQ multiplex PCR assay. TCRdb's version of the immuneACCESS table is confined to in-frame rearrangements and falls short of the full clone set. An unresolved V gene accounts for under half of the shortfall where checked; the remainder is of unknown origin. The sample includes around 1.5 million clones, with 95% to 99% observed a single time. Roughly 0.45% of the sample is held by the ten biggest clonotypes. The source material was naive CD4+ T cells sorted from blood. Interpreted using the paper, the cell subset or site label stands for: CD45RA+ positively selected. These receptors came from a man under 40 in good health.

The chain joins TRBV6-5 to TRBJ2-7; tentative D call: TRBD2 (6 bases). CDR3 length: 14 amino acids. Trimming shortened V by 6 bases and J by 3 bases, and 15 bases separated the two germline ends. Germline values: CDR1 MNHEY, CDR2 SVGAGI. The CDR3 sequence: CASRTGTGNYEQYF. The CDR3 DNA is TGTGCCAGCAGAACCGGGACTGGGAACTACGAGCAGTACTTC.

This clone appeared a single time. The chain employs TRBV5-1 and TRBJ2-1; TRBD2 matches 9 bases. Germline CDR1 and CDR2: SGHRS and YFSETQ. The length of the CDR3 is 15 residues. Unmatched junction bases numbered 6, after V lost 0 bases and J lost 8 bases. CDR3 in DNA: TGCGCCAGCAGCTTGGATAGCGGGGGCTGGGATGAGCAGTTCTTC. The encoded protein is CASSLDSGGWDEQFF.

The chain links TRBV5-1 to TRBJ1-2, with D hard to call. This CDR3 is built from 19 residues. The V end lost 2 bases, the J end lost 2 bases, and 25 bases lay between the germline ends. Germline V gene sequence: CDR1 SGHRS, CDR2 YFSETQ. CDR3 nucleotide sequence: TGCGCCAGCAGCTTCCTCTCCCCGTCCGGCACAGTACTAAACTATGGCTACACCTTC. Protein product: CASSFLSPSGTVLNYGYTF.

This clone has just one count. The chain is built from TRBV7-7 and TRBJ2-1, with TRBD2 matching over 11 bases. The CDR3 extends over 14 amino acids. Trimming took 5 bases from V and 10 from J; bases not matched to a gene: 7. From germline, CDR1 is SSHAT and CDR2 FNYEAQ (reference sequence). The CDR3 region has the DNA TGTGCCAGCAGCCGAACTCGACTAGCGGGAGAGCAGTTCTTC. Protein: CASSRTRLAGEQFF.

V gene TRBV4-3 combines with J gene TRBJ2-7; TRBD2 might be the D (5 bases). Germline CDR1 reads LGHNA; CDR2 reads YSLEER. This CDR3 has 15 residues. V dropped 1 base and J dropped 4 bases, with 14 bases sitting between them. The CDR3 sequence: CASSQASGGLYEQYF. CDR3 sequence (DNA): TGCGCCAGCAGCCAAGCCAGCGGTGGGCTTTACGAGCAGTACTTC.

As concerns this clone: The same CDR3 is also encoded by other DNA sequences in this sample. This chain uses TRBV7-9 with TRBJ2-6; D gene unclear. The CDR3 is 13 residues long. Trimming removed 8 bases from V and 0 bases from J, with 5 bases in between. The germline V gene encodes CDR1 SEHNR and CDR2 FQNEAQ (reference sequence). The CDR3 loop reads CASRRSGANVLTF. DNA for the CDR3: TGTGCCAGCCGCCGCTCTGGGGCCAACGTCCTGACTTTC.

The chain is built from TRBV7-2 and TRBJ2-5; perhaps TRBD1 as D (5 bases). The CDR3 runs to 15 residues. The V gene's germline CDR1 is SGHTA and CDR2 FQGNSA. Between the trimmed V and J ends, which lost 3 bases and 1 base, there was a span of 12 bases. CDR3 DNA sequence: TGTGCCAGCAGCTTTTCAGGGCTCCCCCAAGAGACCCAGTACTTC. Amino acid sequence: CASSFSGLPQETQYF.

CDR3 nucleotides: TGTGCCAGCTACCTTCTAGGCCCGAGCACAGATACGCAGTATTTT. The encoded protein is CASYLLGPSTDTQYF. The chain has TRBV2 and TRBJ2-3; D gene unclear. With 8 bases removed from V and 0 bases from J, the gap between germline ends came to 15 bases. CDR3 size: 15 residues. Germline V gives CDR1 SNHLY, CDR2 FYNNEI. Complete variable domain (other parts from reference TRBV2 and TRBJ2-3): EPEVTQTPSHQVTQMGQEVILRCVPISNHLYFYWYRQILGQKVEFLVSFYNNEISEKSEIFDDQFSVERPDGSNFTLKIRSTKLEDSAMYFCASYLLGPSTDTQYFGPGTRLTVL.

In regard to this clone: The junction and the germline gene differ at one end; a read error may be behind it. This chain connects TRBV19 to TRBJ2-1, with 10 positions matching TRBD2. The length of the CDR3 is 15 residues. Germline lookup yields CDR1 LNHDA and CDR2 SQIVND (reference sequence). This chain's CDR3 is CASRIAGGLYNEQFF. In DNA, the CDR3 is TGTGCCAGTAGGATAGCGGGAGGCCTCTACAATGAGCAGTTCTTC.

The chain links TRBV27 to TRBJ1-5; 9 positions agree with TRBD1. Germline CDR1 is MNHEY and CDR2 is SMNVEV (reference sequence). The length of the CDR3 is 14 residues. With V trimmed by 6 bases and J by 6 bases, 6 bases remained unmatched. CDR3 sequence: CASSKDRGSQPQHF. As DNA, the CDR3 is TGTGCCAGCAGCAAAGACAGGGGGAGTCAGCCCCAGCATTTT.

V gene TRBV27 combines with J gene TRBJ1-5; 8 bases agree with TRBD1. Germline V gene sequence: CDR1 MNHEY, CDR2 SMNVEV (reference sequence). The V gene end was trimmed by 5 bases and the J gene end by 7 bases; junction bases not matched to a gene: 13. The CDR3 totals 16 residues. The CDR3 is CASSARTGSLGQPQHF. The DNA of the CDR3 is TGTGCCAGCAGTGCCCGGACAGGGAGTTTAGGGCAGCCCCAGCATTTT.

The table lists this clone with a count of one. The chain links TRBV10-3 to TRBJ1-5; D gene unclear. This CDR3 spans 15 amino acids. Germline CDR1 reads ENHRY; CDR2 reads SYGVKD. V was shortened by 0 bases and J by 4 bases, with 10 bases between the two germline ends. Written as DNA, the CDR3 is TGTGCCATCAGTGAGTCGTCTGTGGGGAATCAGCCCCAGCATTTT. The encoded protein is CAISESSVGNQPQHF.

The gene calls are TRBV4-1 and TRBJ1-1; the D gene is possibly TRBD1 (6 bases). V lost 1 base, J lost 0 bases, and 15 bases lay in between. Germline CDR1 and CDR2: MGHRA and YSYEKL. This CDR3 spans 17 amino acids. As DNA, the CDR3 is TGCGCCAGCAGCCAAGCTAAGGGGGGGATTATGAACACTGAAGCTTTCTTT. It is translated as CASSQAKGGIMNTEAFF.

The chain links TRBV19 to TRBJ1-1; the D is unclear. V was cut by 4 bases and J by 0 bases, with 9 bases left in between. Looked up from germline, CDR1 is LNHDA and CDR2 is SQIVND (reference sequence). The CDR3 length is 14 residues. In nucleotides, the CDR3 is TGTGCCAGTAGTACCGTGGCTCTGAACACTGAAGCTTTCTTT. Translated: CASSTVALNTEAFF.

The V call is TRBV9, the J call TRBJ2-2; 10 nucleotides match TRBD1. This CDR3 has 16 amino acids. V gave up 2 bases and J gave up 6 bases; unmatched junction bases: 7. The V gene's germline CDR1 is SGDLS and CDR2 YYNGEE. CDR3: CASSVEGTGVSGELFF. The CDR3 nucleotides are TGTGCCAGCAGCGTTGAAGGGACAGGGGTCTCCGGGGAGCTGTTTTTT.

The chain is built from TRBV28 and TRBJ1-3; D remains unclear. V lost 4 bases, J lost 0 bases, and 13 bases lay in between. Looked up from germline, CDR1 is MDHEN and CDR2 is SYDVKM. CDR3 length: 16 residues. As DNA, the CDR3 is TGTGCCAGCAGTTCTGGACCGTTATCCTCTGGAAACACCATATATTTT. This gives the protein CASSSGPLSSGNTIYF.

In nucleotides, the CDR3 is TGTGCCAGCAGCTTGGCAGGGGCCCCATCTGGCTACACCTTC. It yields the protein CASSLAGAPSGYTF. J is TRBJ1-2 and V is TRBV5-4, with D possibly being TRBD1 (6 bases). Trimming pared 0 bases from V and 7 bases from J, leaving 13 bases between. This CDR3 comprises 14 residues. Germline loops: CDR1 SGHNT, CDR2 YYREEE (reference sequence).

The rearrangement links TRBV5-1 to TRBJ2-1, with a weak D call TRBD1 (5 bases). CDR1 is SGHRS and CDR2 is YFSETQ in the germline V gene. V lost 0 bases and J 8 bases, leaving 12 bases between the germline ends. The CDR3 contains 14 residues. DNA for the CDR3: TGCGCCAGCAGCTTGGAGCAGGGCCCAGATGAGCAGTTCTTC. This codes for CASSLEQGPDEQFF.

This clone was observed once. The same CDR3 can be traced to other DNA sequences in this sample. The chain joins TRBV5-6 to TRBJ2-1; TRBD2 matches 14 bases. CDR1 and CDR2 (germline): SGHDT, YYEEEE. V was clipped by 4 bases and J by 6 bases; unmatched bases: 3. The CDR3 runs 15 residues. CDR3 sequence reads: CASSLGLAGGNEQFF. The CDR3 nucleotides read TGTGCCAGCAGCCTCGGACTAGCGGGAGGCAATGAGCAGTTCTTC. The variable domain in full, with the rest retrieved from reference TRBV5-6 and TRBJ2-1, is DAGVTQSPTHLIKTRGQQVTLRCSPKSGHDTVSWYQQALGQGPQFIFQYYEEEERQRGNFPDRFSGHQFPNYSSELNVNALLLGDSALYLCASSLGLAGGNEQFFGPGTRLTVL.

V is TRBV7-2 and J is TRBJ1-5; 9 nucleotides line up with TRBD1. V shed 0 bases and J 4 bases; nucleotides not matched to a gene: 7. The CDR3 loop spans 17 amino acids. The germline gives CDR1 SGHTA, CDR2 FQGNSA. CDR3 loop: CASSLASMTGGNQPQHF. CDR3 sequence (DNA): TGTGCCAGCAGCTTAGCCTCCATGACAGGGGGGAATCAGCCCCAGCATTTT.

The V gene is TRBV30, the J gene TRBJ2-2; D call uncertain. The CDR3 contains 13 residues. The V end was cut by 2 bases, the J end by 7 bases, with 11 bases between. Germline-derived CDR1 and CDR2 are GTSNPN and SVGIG (reference sequence). The CDR3 DNA is TGTGCCTGGAGTTCGACTCCTGTCGGGGAGCTGTTTTTT. This codes for CAWSSTPVGELFF.

This clone occurred a few times. This chain links TRBV7-3 with TRBJ2-5; no firm D call. The germline V and J ends were trimmed by 3 bases and 9 bases, with 8 bases remaining between them. The CDR3 is 11 residues long. Germline values: CDR1 SGHTA, CDR2 FQGTGA. CDR3 in amino acids: CASSFPPAQYF. The CDR3 coding sequence is TGTGCCAGCAGCTTCCCCCCAGCCCAGTACTTC.

To note about this clone: The sample carries other DNA sequences with the same CDR3. The chain couples TRBV30 to TRBJ2-7; a weak D match, TRBD2 (5 bases). Trimming cost V 0 bases and J 4 bases, with 7 bases left between them. Germline V gene lookup returns CDR1 GTSNPN and CDR2 SVGIG (reference sequence). This CDR3 has 12 residues. CDR3 protein: CAWSVRGYEQYF. The CDR3 DNA reads TGTGCCTGGAGTGTACGGGGTTACGAGCAGTACTTC.

The J gene is TRBJ2-1, the V gene TRBV11-2; 7 bases are shared with TRBD2. This CDR3 contains 16 residues. Trimming took 3 bases from V and 4 from J; bases not matched to a gene: 9. CDR1 and CDR2 from the germline V gene are SGHAT and FQNNGV. This CDR3 reads CASSFWREIGYNEQFF. DNA of the CDR3: TGTGCCAGCAGCTTCTGGCGGGAGATCGGGTACAATGAGCAGTTCTTC. Using reference TRBV11-2 and TRBJ2-1 for the parts outside the CDR3, the full variable domain is EAGVAQSPRYKIIEKRQSVAFWCNPISGHATLYWYQQILGQGPKLLIQFQNNGVVDDSQLPKDRFSAERLKGVDSTLKIQPAKLEDSAVYLCASSFWREIGYNEQFFGPGTRLTVL.

A single count supports this clone. CDR3 DNA: TGTGCCAGTAGTATAGGGGGGGAAGCCAAAAACATTCAGTACTTC. It translates to CASSIGGEAKNIQYF. The V gene is TRBV19, the J gene TRBJ2-4; tentative D call: TRBD2 (6 bases). In germline, CDR1 is LNHDA, CDR2 SQIVND (reference sequence). CDR3 length: 15 amino acids. V lost 1 base, J lost 0 bases, and 7 bases lay in between.

V gene TRBV10-3 combines with J gene TRBJ2-3; the match to TRBD2 covers 9 bases. Germline loops: CDR1 ENHRY, CDR2 SYGVKD. CDR3 length: 18 residues. The J segment lost 8 bases and the V segment lost 3 bases, leaving 18 bases of the junction unmatched. CDR3: CAISDPSRSREGRGTQYF. CDR3 DNA: TGTGCCATCAGTGACCCCTCACGTTCGCGGGAGGGCCGCGGTACGCAGTATTTT.

The genes are TRBV5-4 and TRBJ1-2, with D perhaps TRBD1 (6 bases). Germline-derived CDR1 and CDR2 are SGHNT and YYREEE (reference sequence). The V end lost 5 bases, the J end lost 8 bases, and 22 bases lay between the germline ends. CDR3 length: 15 amino acids. Written as DNA, the CDR3 is TGTGCCAGCAGTTTGACGGTTCGGGGGCACAGCGGCTACACCTTC. Its translation is CASSLTVRGHSGYTF.

V is TRBV27 and J is TRBJ1-2; 9 bases are a match to TRBD1. The CDR3 loop spans 14 amino acids. V lost 6 bases, J lost 8 bases, and 10 bases stayed unmatched. CDR1 is MNHEY, CDR2 SMNVEV, per germline (reference sequence). Here the CDR3 reads CASSQRDRARGYTF. The CDR3 region has the DNA TGTGCCAGCAGCCAACGGGACAGGGCGAGAGGCTACACCTTC.

This chain connects TRBV28 to TRBJ1-5; the match to TRBD1 covers 9 bases. V lost 5 bases and J lost 3; bases outside the gene matches: 8. Germline CDR1 MDHEN, CDR2 SYDVKM. This CDR3 spans 16 amino acids. CDR3 nucleotide sequence: TGTGCCAGCAGTCCCCGGGACAGGGCCCTCAATCAGCCCCAGCATTTT. This gives the protein CASSPRDRALNQPQHF.

V gene TRBV5-1 combines with J gene TRBJ2-3, with TRBD1 as a possible D gene (6 bases). Germline CDR1 reads SGHRS; CDR2 reads YFSETQ. With 6 bases removed from V and 2 bases from J, the gap between germline ends came to 16 bases. This CDR3 region has 15 residues. CDR3 sequence: CASTAARGNTDTQYF. CDR3 nucleotide sequence: TGCGCCAGCACTGCGGCCAGGGGAAACACAGATACGCAGTATTTT. Complete variable domain (other parts from reference TRBV5-1 and TRBJ2-3): KAGVTQTPRYLIKTRGQQVTLSCSPISGHRSVSWYQQTPGQGLQFLFEYFSETQRNKGNFPGRFSGRQFSNSRSEMNVSTLELGDSALYLCASTAARGNTDTQYFGPGTRLTVL.

In DNA, the CDR3 is TGTGCCAGCAGTTACAGAACGAATCCGTCCTATGGCTACACCTTC. This codes for CASSYRTNPSYGYTF. The chain links TRBV6-6 to TRBJ1-2; D uncertain. The CDR3 spans 15 residues. V shed 2 bases and J shed 4 bases, with 14 bases lying between them. Germline V gene lookup returns CDR1 MNHNY and CDR2 SVGAGI (reference sequence).

This chain joins TRBV15 and TRBJ2-2; no clear D gene. Trimming took 4 bases from V and 0 from J, leaving 6 bases between them. Germline lookup yields CDR1 LNHNV and CDR2 YYDKDF (reference sequence). This CDR3 spans 14 amino acids. As DNA, the CDR3 is TGTGCCACCAGCAAAGTCGCGAACACCGGGGAGCTGTTTTTT. Amino acids: CATSKVANTGELFF.